This T cell receptor (beta chain) was identified during a study of blood T cell repertoires in COVID-19. Method: immunoSEQ multiplex PCR; TCRdb's copy keeps in-frame clones and lacks some. The top ten clones hold 3.5% to 5% of a sample with roughly 170,000 clones, around four fifths of them seen once. Cohort 3 donors were reported recovered after two negative PCRs, clearance, or symptom resolution. This CDR3 spans 14 amino acids. V lost 6 bases and J lost 8, with 19 bases in between. Per the germline V gene, CDR1 is SEHNR and CDR2 is FQNEAQ (reference sequence). The source is a woman between 50 and 59 years old who had recovered from COVID-19. V is TRBV7-9 and J is TRBJ1-2; tentative D call: TRBD1 (6 bases). The sequenced sample consisted of PBMCs or T cells enriched from blood (not recorded which). Here the CDR3 reads CASSTGTPLLGYTF. CDR3 bases: TGTGCCAGCAGTACCGGGACACCCCTCCTAGGCTACACCTTC.